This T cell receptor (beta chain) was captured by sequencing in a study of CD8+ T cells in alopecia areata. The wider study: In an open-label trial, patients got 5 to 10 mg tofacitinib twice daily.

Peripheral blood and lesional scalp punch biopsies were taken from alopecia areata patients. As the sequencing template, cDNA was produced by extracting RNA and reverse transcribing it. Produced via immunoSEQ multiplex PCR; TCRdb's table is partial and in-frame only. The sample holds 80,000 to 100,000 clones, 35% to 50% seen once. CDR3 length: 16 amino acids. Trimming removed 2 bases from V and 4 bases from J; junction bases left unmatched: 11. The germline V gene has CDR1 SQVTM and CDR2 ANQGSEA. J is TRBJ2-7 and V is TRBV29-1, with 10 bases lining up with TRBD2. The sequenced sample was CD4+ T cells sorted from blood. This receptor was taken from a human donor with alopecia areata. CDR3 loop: CSVECILLAGAYEQYF. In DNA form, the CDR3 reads TGCAGCGTTGAATGTATATTGCTAGCGGGAGCTTACGAGCAGTACTTC.